The sequence of this TCR beta chain was determined in a study of beta chain features in type 1 diabetes. Study results and caveats: Shorter templates may be favored by PCR, equally so in patients and controls. There was a moderate but significant shortening of TCRB CDR3s in all four CD4+ subsets of Type 1 diabetes patients.

Regarding this clone: Its antigen is unknown.

Reverse transcription of all isolated RNA meant that expressed TCRB transcripts were sequenced. Measured with immunoSEQ multiplex PCR; TCRdb has only the in-frame clones, and not every one. The sample includes 600,000 to 700,000 clones, 10% to 15% seen only once; the top ten take 0.022%. Averaging approximately 120 mL, one heparinised blood draw came from each individual donor. This receptor was taken from a man younger than 35 with type 1 diabetes. The material sequenced was naive CD4+ T cells from blood.

The CDR3 loop is CASSRLTQGNYNEQFF. The CDR3 DNA reads as TGCGCCAGCAGCCGCCTGACACAGGGAAACTACAATGAGCAGTTCTTC. The V gene is TRBV4-1, the J gene TRBJ2-1, with D possibly being TRBD1 (6 bases). The CDR3 extends over 16 amino acids. Germline loops: CDR1 MGHRA, CDR2 YSYEKL. V lost 4 bases to trimming and J lost 3 bases, with 16 bases between them.